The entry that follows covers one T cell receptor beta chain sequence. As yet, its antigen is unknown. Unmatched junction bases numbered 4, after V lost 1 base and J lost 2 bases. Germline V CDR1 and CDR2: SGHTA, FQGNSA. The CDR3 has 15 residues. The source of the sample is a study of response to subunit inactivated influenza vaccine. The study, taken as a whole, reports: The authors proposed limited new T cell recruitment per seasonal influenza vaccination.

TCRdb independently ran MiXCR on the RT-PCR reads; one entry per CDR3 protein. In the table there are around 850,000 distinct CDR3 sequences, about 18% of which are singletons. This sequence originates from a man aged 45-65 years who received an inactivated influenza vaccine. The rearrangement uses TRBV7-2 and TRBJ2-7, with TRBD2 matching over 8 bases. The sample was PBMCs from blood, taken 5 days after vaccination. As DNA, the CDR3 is TGTGCCAGCAGCTTAGAAGGACTAGCACCCTACGAGCAGTACTTC. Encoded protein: CASSLEGLAPYEQYF.